The 20 T cell receptor beta chains presented below share a single source sample, sequenced in a study of neoadjuvant anti-PD-1 for oral cavity cancer. The data were produced by immunoSEQ multiplex PCR, yet TCRdb's version contains in-frame clones alone and is incomplete. The sample shows 14,000 to 15,000 clones, approximately 71% of them seen only once. The specimen comprised PBMCs, sampled before nivolumab (anti-PD-1) treatment. These receptors originate from a person aged 40 to 85 with oral cavity squamous cell carcinoma.

The CDR3 DNA reads TGTGCCTGGGACAGGGTTCGGTATGGCTACACCTTC. Encoded protein: CAWDRVRYGYTF. The chain uses TRBV30 and TRBJ1-2; TRBD1 agrees at 7 bases. The germline gives CDR1 GTSNPN, CDR2 SVGIG (reference sequence). This CDR3 is 12 amino acids long. V dropped 5 bases and J dropped 5; count of bases not matched to a gene: 5. Full variable domain (rest looked up from reference TRBV30 and TRBJ1-2): SQTIHQWPATLVQPVGSPLSLECTVEGTSNPNLYWYRQAAGRGLQLLFYSVGIGQISSEVPQNLSASRPQDRQFILSSKKLLLSDSGFYLCAWDRVRYGYTFGSGTRLTVV.

The chain recombines TRBV18 with TRBJ1-2; possibly TRBD1 for D (5 bases). From germline, CDR1 is KGHSH and CDR2 LQKENI. This CDR3 has 13 amino acids. V lost 1 base to trimming and J lost 14 bases, with 17 bases between them. This CDR3 reads CASSPRQGKGLTF. DNA of the CDR3: TGTGCCAGCTCACCACGGCAGGGAAAAGGGCTAACCTTC.

This sequence joins TRBV6-1 and TRBJ1-5; 10 bases fit TRBD1. The CDR3 is 20 residues long. Germline lookup yields CDR1 MNHNS and CDR2 SASEGT. The trim removed 2 bases at V and 2 bases at J, leaving 15 bases unmatched. CDR3 sequence reads: CASSEKYRFIGTGGNQPQHF. CDR3 in DNA: TGTGCCAGCAGTGAAAAATATAGATTTATTGGGACAGGGGGCAATCAGCCCCAGCATTTT.

The chain joins TRBV19 to TRBJ1-6, with 8 bases lining up with TRBD1. The germline CDR1 and CDR2 sequences are LNHDA and SQIVND (reference sequence). The CDR3 extends over 13 amino acids. With V trimmed by 5 bases and J by 7 bases, 1 base remained unmatched. The CDR3 DNA reads as TGTGCCAGTAGTCGACAGGGGAATTCACCCCTCCACTTT. Amino acids: CASSRQGNSPLHF.

The rearrangement links TRBV10-2 to TRBJ2-1; TRBD1 or TRBD2 may be the D gene (6 bases each). The V end was cut by 0 bases, the J end by 8 bases, with 17 bases between. Germline values: CDR1 WSHSY, CDR2 SAAADI. The length of the CDR3 is 16 residues. The chain's CDR3 is CASSESIRGPQHEQFF. CDR3 coding DNA: TGCGCCAGCAGTGAGTCGATACGGGGGCCGCAACATGAGCAGTTCTTC.

The chain joins TRBV7-2 to TRBJ1-3; no firm D call. In germline, CDR1 is SGHTA, CDR2 FQGNSA. The CDR3 runs to 15 residues. Trimming took off 4 bases at V and 0 bases at J, with 10 bases between the two ends. The CDR3 DNA sequence: TGTGCCAGCAGCTCGCTCGGGGTCTCTGGAAACACCATATATTTT. This gives the protein CASSSLGVSGNTIYF. The full variable domain, rest sourced from reference TRBV7-2 and TRBJ1-3, is GAGVSQSPSNKVTEKGKDVELRCDPISGHTALYWYRQSLGQGLEFLIYFQGNSAPDKSGLPSDRFSAERTGGSVSTLTIQRTQQEDSAVYLCASSSLGVSGNTIYFGEGSWLTVV.

J is TRBJ1-1 and V is TRBV2; D might be TRBD1 (5 bases). The CDR3 contains 13 residues. From germline, CDR1 is SNHLY and CDR2 FYNNEI. The V end lost 4 bases, the J end lost 4 bases, and 10 bases lay between the germline ends. CDR3 amino acids: CASSGGVRTEAFF. Written as DNA, the CDR3 is TGTGCCAGCAGTGGAGGGGTACGCACTGAAGCTTTCTTT.

This chain joins TRBV5-4 and TRBJ2-2; tentative D call: TRBD1 (6 bases). Germline V gene sequence: CDR1 SGHNT, CDR2 YYREEE (reference sequence). V was shortened by 4 bases and J by 3 bases, with 13 bases between the two germline ends. The CDR3 is 15 residues long. The DNA of the CDR3 is TGTGCCAGCAGCCAAGGACAGAGCTACACCGGGGAGCTGTTTTTT. This encodes CASSQGQSYTGELFF.

The genes are TRBV5-4 and TRBJ2-7; TRBD2 aligns across 9 bases. V gave up 3 bases and J gave up 6 bases; unmatched junction bases: 4. Germline CDR1 reads SGHNT; CDR2 reads YYREEE (reference sequence). CDR3 length: 13 residues. CDR3 sequence: CASSSLAGVEQYF. The DNA of the CDR3 is TGTGCCAGCAGCTCTTTAGCGGGAGTCGAGCAGTACTTC.

The chain combines TRBV7-6 with TRBJ1-4; D gene uncertain. Germline CDR1 reads SGHVS; CDR2 reads FNYEAQ. The CDR3 is 13 amino acids. The CDR3 DNA reads TGTGGCTCTGGGTCCTCGGAGGGTGAAAAACTGTTTTTT. This encodes CGSGSSEGEKLFF.

J is TRBJ2-1 and V is TRBV7-3; perhaps TRBD1 as D (6 bases). V shed 5 bases and J shed 1 base, with 9 bases lying between them. Germline loops: CDR1 SGHTA, CDR2 FQGTGA. CDR3 length equals 14 residues. The CDR3 reads CASSPDRSYNEQFF. As DNA, the CDR3 is TGTGCCAGCAGCCCGGACAGATCCTACAATGAGCAGTTCTTC.

This chain links TRBV11-2 with TRBJ2-7; no reliable D call. The CDR3 extends over 15 amino acids. CDR1 is SGHAT and CDR2 is FQNNGV in the germline V gene. V dropped 6 bases and J dropped 1 base, with 16 bases sitting between them. CDR3 coding DNA: TGTGCCAGCAGACTCTTGAATGCAAGATCCTACGAGCAGTACTTC. Its translation: CASRLLNARSYEQYF.

The V call is TRBV12-5, the J call TRBJ1-1, with 7 nucleotides matching TRBD1. Germline lookup yields CDR1 LGHNT and CDR2 FRNRAP. The CDR3 has 14 amino acids. The V and J ends lost 1 base and 5 bases, in that order; junction bases with no gene match: 4. The CDR3, as DNA: TGTGCTAGTGGTTTGGGACAGGGAAGTACTGAAGCTTTCTTT. This sequence encodes CASGLGQGSTEAFF.

V and J are TRBV30 and TRBJ2-6; D is uncertain. The CDR3 has 13 amino acids. V was cut by 4 bases and J by 0 bases, with 4 bases left in between. Germline lookup yields CDR1 GTSNPN and CDR2 SVGIG (reference sequence). The DNA for the CDR3 is TGTGCCTGGAAGAACTCTGGGGCCAACGTCCTGACTTTC. This encodes CAWKNSGANVLTF.

This clone has only a few counts. The chain uses TRBV6-5 and TRBJ2-2; TRBD1 agrees at 9 bases. The CDR3 totals 16 residues. Germline V gene lookup returns CDR1 MNHEY and CDR2 SVGAGI. The V and J ends lost 0 bases and 4 bases, in that order; junction bases with no gene match: 3. The CDR3 DNA reads TGTGCCAGCAGTTACTCGGGACAGGGTGTCACCGGGGAGCTGTTTTTT. Protein product: CASSYSGQGVTGELFF.

The J gene is TRBJ2-1, the V gene TRBV7-9; 12 nucleotides line up with TRBD2. From germline, CDR1 is SEHNR and CDR2 FQNEAQ (reference sequence). This CDR3 region has 15 residues. The ends lost 6 bases at V and 7 bases at J; junction bases unmatched: 7. CDR3 DNA sequence: TGTGCCAGCAGTTCTAGCGGGAGGGCACGAAATGAGCAGTTCTTC. This translates into CASSSSGRARNEQFF.

This clone has a handful of counts. This rearrangement joins TRBV30 to TRBJ1-2; a possible D gene is TRBD1 (5 bases). The CDR3 loop spans 13 amino acids. V was cut by 5 bases and J by 3 bases, with 13 bases left in between. Germline V gene sequence: CDR1 GTSNPN, CDR2 SVGIG (reference sequence). The CDR3 sequence is CAWGDQGYYGYTF. CDR3 nucleotides: TGTGCCTGGGGTGACCAGGGCTACTATGGCTACACCTTC.

V is TRBV7-8 and J is TRBJ2-7; the D is unclear. Trimming left V 3 bases short and J 2 bases short, with 14 bases between. Looked up from germline, CDR1 is SGHVS and CDR2 is FQNEAQ. The CDR3 length is 15 residues. The CDR3 DNA is TGTGCCAGCAGCTTCCTCGAGGCCCTAACCTACGAGCAGTACTTC. The encoded protein is CASSFLEALTYEQYF.

V gene TRBV5-1 combines with J gene TRBJ1-5; no firm D call. This CDR3 spans 14 amino acids. V was trimmed by 0 bases and J by 1 base, leaving 5 bases between them. Germline V gives CDR1 SGHRS, CDR2 YFSETQ. Here the CDR3 reads CASSLDGSNQPQHF. The CDR3, as DNA: TGCGCCAGCAGCTTGGACGGAAGCAATCAGCCCCAGCATTTT.

This clone has more than one count but fewer than ten. V and J are TRBV5-1 and TRBJ2-5; D uncertain. This CDR3 has 14 amino acids. Per germline, CDR1 SGHRS and CDR2 YFSETQ. V was shortened by 0 bases and J by 1 base, with 7 bases between the two germline ends. This CDR3 is CASSLDIVQETQYF. The CDR3 DNA sequence: TGCGCCAGCAGCTTGGATATAGTCCAAGAGACCCAGTACTTC.